The 2 T cell receptor beta chains presented below share a single source sample, sequenced in a study of blood T cells in healthy people across ages. A sample-barcoded 5' primer and a J-beta primer mix were used in a second PCR of about 7 to 11 cycles. MiXCR was run by TCRdb on the 5' RACE reads, yielding one entry per CDR3 protein. Among more than 700,000 distinct CDR3 sequences listed, roughly 50% were seen once. Material for sequencing was blood. Receptors originate from a man at least 80 years old in good health.

This chain links TRBV9 with TRBJ2-1, with TRBD2 matching over 12 bases. The CDR3 runs 17 residues. Trimming removed 4 bases from V and 3 bases from J; junction bases left unmatched: 8. Germline CDR1 reads SGDLS; CDR2 reads YYNGEE. The CDR3 loop is CASSSRTSGNFYNEQFF. The CDR3 DNA reads as TGTGCCAGCAGCTCACGGACTAGCGGGAATTTCTACAATGAGCAGTTCTTC.

The chain is built from TRBV29-1 and TRBJ2-3, with unresolved D. Germline lookup yields CDR1 SQVTM and CDR2 ANQGSEA. The CDR3 is 16 residues long. Trimming removed 6 bases at V and 2 bases at J, with 21 bases between. Here the CDR3 DNA reads TGCAGCGTCAAGCAAGCCTTTGGGGTTTCCACAGATACGCAGTATTTT. Translation: CSVKQAFGVSTDTQYF.